This T cell receptor beta chain was sequenced in a study of CD8+ T cells in alopecia areata. The CDR3 sequence is 15 residues long. The germline gives CDR1 LNHDA, CDR2 SQIVND (reference sequence). V shed 0 bases and J 6 bases; nucleotides not matched to a gene: 5. Study-wide results and caveats: Tofacitinib significantly brought down scalp clonality and expanded CD8+ clones among top 100.

Remarks on this clone: Antigen: not known.

Isolated RNA was reverse transcribed into cDNA used as the sequencing template. Measured with immunoSEQ multiplex PCR; TCRdb has only the in-frame clones, and not every one. The profile shows 150,000 to 200,000 clones, 50% to 75% of them singletons. The treatment here: oral pan-JAK inhibitor, 5-10 mg twice daily. The material was CD4+ T cells sorted from blood, obtained at approximately week 55, from a patient treated with tofacitinib. This clonotype originated in a human donor with alopecia areata. This chain links TRBV19 with TRBJ2-3, with 8 bases matching TRBD2. DNA of the CDR3: TGTGCCAGTAGTATAGAACAGCGGGAGATTGATACGCAGTATTTT. It codes for CASSIEQREIDTQYF.